This T cell receptor (beta chain) is drawn from a study of cytomegalovirus exposure and HLA in healthy donors. Study information: The early release's HLA-typed donors yielded approximately 85 million unique TCRs. Study-level findings and limits: In vitro data verified a few CMV-associated chains as specific for CMV antigens. Productive status was seen about 87% or about 30% of the time for most TCR beta V segments in an earlier analysis. The authors reported that TCR beta sequences could predict HLA-A and HLA-B alleles. These predictions were accurate for most subjects in the first cohort.

In regard to this clone: Its antigen remains unidentified.

This CDR3 region has 15 residues. Germline lookup yields CDR1 ENHRY and CDR2 SYGVKD. J was trimmed by 2 bases and V by 4 bases; bases with no gene match: 8. Primers included in the PCR were 60 Vbeta and 13 Jbeta primers. Profiled with immunoSEQ multiplex PCR; TCRdb holds only in-frame clones, not every one. The top ten clones hold around a tenth of a sample with roughly 120,000 clones, roughly 72% of them seen once. This rearrangement joins TRBV10-3 to TRBJ2-7; 7 bases fit TRBD1. The TCR originated in a woman in her forties or fifties in good health and CMV-seropositive. The sequenced material came from PBMCs. CDR3 amino acids: CAISVEGQITYEQYF. The CDR3, as DNA: TGTGCCATCAGTGTCGAGGGACAGATAACCTACGAGCAGTACTTC.